The clone carrying this T cell receptor beta chain was counted between two and nine times. Its antigen is undetermined. The entry originates in a study of regulatory T cells in long-lasting Graves disease. Findings and limits, study-wide: It is possible that accuracy was reduced by the small size of the sample.

Assembly of TCR beta libraries relied on iRepertoire HTBI primers together with Arm-PCR of CDR3 regions. Using its own MiXCR run on the multiplex PCR reads, TCRdb lists one record per CDR3 protein. The sample holds around 360,000 distinct CDR3 sequences, 16% seen once. V shed 7 bases and J shed 5 bases, with 11 bases lying between them. The CDR3 is 13 residues long. CDR1 is MNHEY and CDR2 is SVGEGT in the germline V gene. Time point reported: newly diagnosed GD, antithyroid drugs for less than 3 months. Generation of the TCR library employed RNA extracted from PBMCs. Separately, the same data were catalogued under a study of T cells in Graves' hyperthyroidism and ophthalmopathy. In that study: Patients counted as stable if ophthalmopathy did not develop within 18 months. Ophthalmopathy was distinguished from stable hyperthyroidism by 13 V-J signatures.

Sequences were derived from peripheral blood mononuclear cells (PBMCs), sampled at new diagnosis, from a patient treated with antithyroid drugs. V gene TRBV6-2 or TRBV6-3 combines with J gene TRBJ2-2; maybe TRBD2 (5 bases). This TCR came from a woman in her late teens or twenties with Graves disease. CDR3 region: CASTGRGTGELFF. In DNA, the CDR3 is TGTGCCAGCACGGGCAGAGGGACCGGGGAGCTGTTTTTT.